This section outlines one TCR beta chain sequence together with its context. What it binds is not known. TCRdb analysed the 5' RACE reads with MiXCR anew, one entry per CDR3 protein. The sample lists approximately 240,000 distinct CDR3 sequences, over 13% occurring once. This sample stems from a study of identical twins. Notes on the study in general: Zero-insertion analyses might be partly confounded by invariant T cells like MAIT and iNKT.

There are 15 residues in the CDR3. Trimming took 0 bases from V and 4 from J; bases not matched to a gene: 3. Per the germline V gene, CDR1 is SGHRS and CDR2 is YFSETQ. The sequenced material came from memory (CD45RO+) T cells sorted from blood. The clonotype was recovered from a woman under 30 in good health. This chain uses TRBV5-1 with TRBJ2-2; 7 bases line up with TRBD1. The CDR3 DNA reads TGCGCCAGCAGCTTGGGCAGGGGGTTCACCGGGGAGCTGTTTTTT. This gives the protein CASSLGRGFTGELFF. Filled out from reference TRBV5-1 and TRBJ2-2, the complete variable domain reads KAGVTQTPRYLIKTRGQQVTLSCSPISGHRSVSWYQQTPGQGLQFLFEYFSETQRNKGNFPGRFSGRQFSNSRSEMNVSTLELGDSALYLCASSLGRGFTGELFFGEGSRLTVL.